The 25 T cell receptor beta chains below all came from one sample that was sequenced in a study of TIL therapy for anti-PD-1-resistant metastatic lung cancer. Specified time point: pre-treatment sample, taken before nivolumab and TIL therapy. The immunoSEQ assay was v3. The assay was immunoSEQ multiplex PCR, and TCRdb's table has in-frame clones only and misses some. The table records approximately 15,000 clones, 86% of them present only once. The sample consisted of blood, taken at baseline. The receptors shown here come from a person aged 25 to 85 with non-small cell lung cancer.

The rearrangement uses TRBV11-2 and TRBJ2-7; D gene ambiguous. The CDR3 runs 13 residues. Trimming stripped 4 bases from V and 1 base from J, with 8 bases between. Germline CDR1 is SGHAT and CDR2 is FQNNGV. CDR3: CASSSTPSYEQYV. The CDR3 coding sequence is TGTGCCAGCAGCTCGACACCTTCCTACGAGCAGTACGTC.

The chain has TRBV4-1 and TRBJ2-5; D unresolved. Trimming removed 9 bases at V and 2 bases at J, with 13 bases between. This CDR3 contains 13 residues. The germline CDR1 and CDR2 sequences are MGHRA and YSYEKL. CDR3 DNA sequence: TGCGCCAGTTCGATTCCCCCGCAAGAGACCCAGTACTTC. This encodes CASSIPPQETQYF.

V gene TRBV7-2 combines with J gene TRBJ1-5; D gene ambiguous. Trimming left V 3 bases short and J 0 bases short, with 9 bases between. This CDR3 has 15 amino acids. The germline V gene has CDR1 SGHTA and CDR2 FQGNSA. This CDR3 reads CASSFGGYSNQPQHF. In DNA, the CDR3 is TGTGCCAGCAGCTTTGGTGGGTATAGCAATCAGCCCCAGCATTTT.

The genes are TRBV2 and TRBJ2-5; 10 nucleotides align to TRBD2. Germline V gene data show CDR1 as SNHLY and CDR2 as FYNNEI. The CDR3 length is 16 residues. The V and J ends lost 1 base and 9 bases, in that order; junction bases with no gene match: 11. The DNA of the CDR3 is TGTGCCAGCAGTGAAGTAATTCTAGCTAGCGGGAGTTCCCAGTACTTC. Translating gives CASSEVILASGSSQYF.

This rearrangement joins TRBV7-2 to TRBJ2-7, with TRBD2 matching 7 bases. The CDR3 sequence is 15 residues long. Germline V gene sequence: CDR1 SGHTA, CDR2 FQGNSA. Trimming at V came to 5 bases and at J to 3 bases, leaving 10 bases not matched to a gene. CDR3 protein: CASSPQGGSIYEQYV. As DNA, the CDR3 is TGTGCCAGCAGCCCTCAGGGCGGGAGTATCTACGAGCAGTACGTC.

This clone was counted a single time. V gene TRBV7-3 combines with J gene TRBJ2-5; TRBD2 aligns across 8 bases. CDR1 and CDR2 (germline): SGHTA, FQGTGA. Trimming cost V 2 bases and J 0 bases; bases outside gene matches: 8. This CDR3 is built from 17 residues. CDR3 loop: CASSLGSGIGYQETQYF. The CDR3 region has the DNA TGTGCCAGCAGCTTAGGTAGCGGGATCGGGTACCAAGAGACCCAGTACTTC.

The table lists this clone with a count of one. The chain joins TRBV21-1 to TRBJ1-2. TRBV21-1 is a listed pseudogene. The CDR3 runs to 14 residues. Here the CDR3 reads CASSKDRGNHGYTF. The CDR3 DNA follows: TGTGCCAGCAGCAAAGATCGAGGCAACCATGGCTACACCTTC.

The chain has TRBV5-4 and TRBJ2-6, with D tentatively TRBD2 (6 bases). The CDR3 contains 16 residues. The ends were cut back, 2 bases at V and 2 bases at J, with 11 bases in the middle. Per the germline V gene, CDR1 is SGHNT and CDR2 is YYREEE (reference sequence). The CDR3 bases are TGTGCCAGCAGCTTCCGGGGCGGGGCTGGGGCCAACGTCCTGACTTTC. This encodes CASSFRGGAGANVLTF.

J is TRBJ2-1 and V is TRBV5-1; D gene uncertain. The CDR3 has 15 amino acids. V shed 6 bases and J shed 5 bases, with 18 bases lying between them. Germline values: CDR1 SGHRS, CDR2 YFSETQ. CDR3 DNA sequence: TGCGCCAGCAAGGGTGGCTCACCAAGCCACAATGAGCAGTTCTTC. As protein: CASKGGSPSHNEQFF.

About this clone: This specimen includes other DNA sequences encoding the same CDR3. The chain uses TRBV9 and TRBJ2-7; 9 positions match TRBD1. J gave up 2 bases and V 3 bases, and 9 bases lay outside the gene matches. CDR1 SGDLS and CDR2 YYNGEE come from the germline V gene. CDR3 length: 16 amino acids. CDR3 bases: TGTGCCAGCAGCGCACACCGGGACAGGGTTACCTACGAGCAGTACTTC. Translating it yields CASSAHRDRVTYEQYF.

A few counts support this clone. This chain connects TRBV7-3 to TRBJ2-2; D may be TRBD2 (6 bases). Trimming left V 2 bases short and J 6 bases short, with 10 bases between. The V gene's germline CDR1 is SGHTA and CDR2 FQGTGA. The CDR3 length is 14 residues. Here the CDR3 DNA reads TGTGCCAGCAGCTTATCTTGGGAGGCCGGGGAGCTGTTTTTT. This sequence encodes CASSLSWEAGELFF.

This clone was observed a handful of times. The chain employs TRBV5-1 and TRBJ1-6; TRBD1 aligns across 7 bases. The CDR3 runs to 15 residues. The junction had 3 bases not matched to a gene; V was cut back by 1 base and J by 5 bases. The V gene's germline CDR1 is SGHRS and CDR2 YFSETQ. CDR3 residues: CASSLQQGNNSPLHF. DNA for the CDR3: TGCGCCAGCAGCTTGCAACAGGGGAATAATTCACCCCTCCACTTT.

The rearrangement uses TRBV4-1 and TRBJ1-4; maybe TRBD1 (5 bases). The germline V gene encodes CDR1 MGHRA and CDR2 YSYEKL. V was cut by 2 bases and J by 4 bases, with 14 bases left in between. CDR3 size: 16 residues. CDR3 nucleotide sequence: TGCGCCAGCAGCCAACCGGGACCCCTGTTTAATGAAAAACTGTTTTTT. As protein: CASSQPGPLFNEKLFF.

CDR3 DNA: TGTGCCAGCAGCGCGCAACCCGACAGAGGTATGAACACTGAAGCTTTCTTT. It specifies CASSAQPDRGMNTEAFF. The chain has TRBV9 and TRBJ1-1, with a possible D match to TRBD1 (5 bases). The CDR3 contains 17 residues. The ends were cut back, 3 bases at V and 0 bases at J, with 18 bases in the middle. Germline V gene data show CDR1 as SGDLS and CDR2 as YYNGEE.

V is TRBV4-3 and J is TRBJ2-3; D gene unclear. Trimming cost V 0 bases and J 0 bases, with 13 bases left between them. The CDR3 loop spans 17 amino acids. Per the germline V gene, CDR1 is LGHNA and CDR2 is YSLEER. The CDR3 nucleotides are TGCGCCAGCAGCCAAGATAGTAACGGGTCTAGCACAGATACGCAGTATTTT. It encodes CASSQDSNGSSTDTQYF.

The chain combines TRBV18 with TRBJ1-5; 7 nucleotides align to TRBD1. Germline V gene sequence: CDR1 KGHSH, CDR2 LQKENI. J gave up 3 bases and V 0 bases, and 2 bases lay outside the gene matches. This CDR3 contains 15 residues. The CDR3 nucleotides are TGTGCCAGCTCACCACCCGGGACAGTCAATCAGCCCCAGCATTTT. Translation: CASSPPGTVNQPQHF.

This chain uses TRBV7-9 with TRBJ1-4; TRBD1 agrees at 9 bases. The CDR3 is 17 residues long. J lost 2 bases, V lost 2 bases, and 6 bases had no gene match. Germline CDR1 reads SEHNR; CDR2 reads FQNEAQ (reference sequence). CDR3 coding DNA: TGTGCCAGCAGCTTATACAGGGGGCCCGGGACTAATGAAAAACTGTTTTTT. Amino acid sequence: CASSLYRGPGTNEKLFF. Full variable domain (rest looked up from reference TRBV7-9 and TRBJ1-4): DTGVSQNPRHKITKRGQNVTFRCDPISEHNRLYWYRQTLGQGPEFLTYFQNEAQLEKSRLLSDRFSAERPKGSFSTLEIQRTEQGDSAMYLCASSLYRGPGTNEKLFFGSGTQLSVL.

This chain links TRBV6-5 with TRBJ1-4; D is unresolved. Looked up from germline, CDR1 is MNHEY and CDR2 is SVGAGI. This CDR3 comprises 15 residues. The germline V and J ends were trimmed by 0 bases and 5 bases, with 10 bases remaining between them. The CDR3 region has the DNA TGTGCCAGCAGTTACTCAGGACGGAGCAATGAAAAACTGTTTTTT. Translating gives CASSYSGRSNEKLFF.

Only one count was recorded for this clone. As DNA, the CDR3 is TGTGCCAGCAGCTTACAGGGTAGAAAGACTGAAGCTTTCTTT. Encoded protein: CASSLQGRKTEAFF. The chain has TRBV7-2 and TRBJ1-1; possible D gene TRBD1, 5 bases. CDR3 size: 14 residues. V dropped 2 bases and J dropped 5 bases, with 12 bases sitting between them. Germline loops: CDR1 SGHTA, CDR2 FQGNSA.

This clone was recorded only once. The chain recombines TRBV27 with TRBJ2-6; 11 bases line up with TRBD1. The trim removed 5 bases at V and 8 bases at J, leaving 5 bases unmatched. Germline V gene lookup returns CDR1 MNHEY and CDR2 SMNVEV (reference sequence). The CDR3 contains 15 residues. CDR3 bases: TGTGCCAGCAGTCCTCGGACAGGGGGCCCCAACGTCCTGACTTTC. Translated, it gives CASSPRTGGPNVLTF. Based on the CDR3 plus reference TRBV27 and TRBJ2-6, the full variable domain is EAQVTQNPRYLITVTGKKLTVTCSQNMNHEYMSWYRQDPGLGLRQIYYSMNVEVTDKGDVPEGYKVSRKEKRNFPLILESPSPNQTSLYFCASSPRTGGPNVLTFGAGSRLTVL.

The J gene is TRBJ2-3, the V gene TRBV19, with 7 bases fitting TRBD2. The junction had 15 bases not matched to a gene; V was cut back by 6 bases and J by 3 bases. The CDR3 consists of 17 residues. Germline V CDR1 and CDR2: LNHDA, SQIVND (reference sequence). The chain's CDR3 is CASRRTGRNRGTDTQYF. Here the CDR3 DNA reads TGTGCCAGTAGACGGACCGGGAGGAACCGGGGGACAGATACGCAGTATTTT.

The chain carries TRBV6-1 and TRBJ2-1; 10 nucleotides line up with TRBD1. The CDR3 loop spans 17 amino acids. The junction had 13 bases not matched to a gene; V was cut back by 4 bases and J by 7 bases. Germline V CDR1 and CDR2: MNHNS, SASEGT. CDR3 sequence: CASSGTRQGARLNEQFF. CDR3 coding DNA: TGTGCCAGCAGTGGTACCCGACAGGGGGCAAGGTTAAATGAGCAGTTCTTC.

The chain has TRBV25-1 and TRBJ1-5, with D maybe TRBD1 (5 bases). The CDR3 has 15 residues. CDR1 and CDR2 (germline): MGHDK, SYGVNS. Trimming took off 2 bases at V and 5 bases at J, with 13 bases between the two ends. The CDR3 DNA is TGTGCCAGCAGTGAACGGGACGATGGGGATCAGCCCCAGCATTTT. It specifies CASSERDDGDQPQHF. The full variable domain, completed using reference TRBV25-1 and TRBJ1-5, is EADIYQTPRYLVIGTGKKITLECSQTMGHDKMYWYQQDPGMELHLIHYSYGVNSTEKGDLSSESTVSRIRTEHFPLTLESARPSHTSQYLCASSERDDGDQPQHFGDGTRLSIL.

The chain combines TRBV5-6 with TRBJ2-1; 13 nucleotides align to TRBD2. CDR1 is SGHDT and CDR2 is YYEEEE in the germline V gene. V lost 1 base, J lost 5 bases, and 9 bases stayed unmatched. There are 18 residues in the CDR3. CDR3 coding DNA: TGTGCCAGCAGCTTGTCGCGACTAGCGGGAGGACGTGACAATGAGCAGTTCTTC. It translates to CASSLSRLAGGRDNEQFF. Full variable domain (outside the CDR3, taken from reference TRBV5-6 and TRBJ2-1): DAGVTQSPTHLIKTRGQQVTLRCSPKSGHDTVSWYQQALGQGPQFIFQYYEEEERQRGNFPDRFSGHQFPNYSSELNVNALLLGDSALYLCASSLSRLAGGRDNEQFFGPGTRLTVL.

The rearrangement uses TRBV7-3 and TRBJ2-1, with 10 bases matching TRBD2. The germline V gene has CDR1 SGHTA and CDR2 FQGTGA. The CDR3 is 14 residues long. Unmatched junction bases numbered 2, after V lost 5 bases and J lost 4 bases. The CDR3 protein is CASSPSGSYNEQFF. In DNA form, the CDR3 reads TGTGCCAGCAGCCCTAGCGGGAGTTACAATGAGCAGTTCTTC. Complete variable domain (other parts from reference TRBV7-3 and TRBJ2-1): GAGVSQTPSNKVTEKGKYVELRCDPISGHTALYWYRQSLGQGPEFLIYFQGTGAADDSGLPNDRFFAVRPEGSVSTLKIQRTERGDSAVYLCASSPSGSYNEQFFGPGTRLTVL.